This T cell receptor beta chain was documented in a study of blood T cells in healthy people across ages. In terms of origin and age, donors were healthy Caucasian individuals from Russia aged about 6 to 90. Comments on this clonotype: Its antigen is undetermined.

Next came a second PCR, run for about 6 to 11 cycles, which used a sample-barcoded 5' primer along with a J-beta primer mix. Each cDNA molecule carried a tag from a template-switch adaptor that contained 12 random nucleotides. CDR3-containing paired-end reads numbered at least 3 million in each sample. TCRdb re-called the 5' RACE reads with MiXCR, one entry per CDR3 protein. The sample holds approximately 800,000 distinct CDR3 sequences, 53% seen once. V was trimmed by 3 bases and J by 3 bases, leaving 18 bases between them. This CDR3 spans 17 amino acids. Germline V gene sequence: CDR1 MNHEY, CDR2 SMNVEV (reference sequence). Study-wide points: Higher diversity and more naive CD4+ cells were features of long-lived donors, compared to aged donors.

Material: blood. This receptor was identified in an elderly man in good health. The J gene is TRBJ2-1, the V gene TRBV27, with D maybe TRBD1 (6 bases). CDR3: CASSLIQTGAVYNEQFF. In DNA, the CDR3 is TGTGCCAGCAGTTTGATTCAGACAGGAGCCGTCTACAATGAGCAGTTCTTC.